This T cell receptor (beta chain) comes out of a study of Tregs in tolerant kidney transplant recipients. Study results and limitations: This study did not directly address biological reproducibility. For some patients, primers changed over time, blocking nucleotide-level comparison. Expanding Tregs on activated donor B cells appeared to best identify donor-specific TCRbeta clones.

Mixed chimerism was transient after nonmyeloablative marrow transplants from related graft donors. Unstimulated Tregs (CD4+CD25+CD127-) and CD4+CD25- non-Tregs were sorted from PBMCs. Profiled with immunoSEQ multiplex PCR; TCRdb holds only in-frame clones, not every one. This table has approximately 20,000 clones, 81% appearing once. With regard to this clone: Antigen unknown.

The CDR3 extends over 15 amino acids. Sample: CD8+ T cells from blood (PBMCs), taken 6 months after the transplant. The genes are TRBV21-1 and TRBJ1-1. TRBV21-1 is reported as a pseudogene. This clonotype was obtained from a human patient who received a combined kidney and bone marrow transplant. Some T cells may be transferred from the graft donor. CDR3 amino acids: CASSKSSGKGTEAFF. As DNA, the CDR3 is TGTGCCAGCAGCAAATCATCGGGGAAAGGCACTGAAGCTTTCTTT.